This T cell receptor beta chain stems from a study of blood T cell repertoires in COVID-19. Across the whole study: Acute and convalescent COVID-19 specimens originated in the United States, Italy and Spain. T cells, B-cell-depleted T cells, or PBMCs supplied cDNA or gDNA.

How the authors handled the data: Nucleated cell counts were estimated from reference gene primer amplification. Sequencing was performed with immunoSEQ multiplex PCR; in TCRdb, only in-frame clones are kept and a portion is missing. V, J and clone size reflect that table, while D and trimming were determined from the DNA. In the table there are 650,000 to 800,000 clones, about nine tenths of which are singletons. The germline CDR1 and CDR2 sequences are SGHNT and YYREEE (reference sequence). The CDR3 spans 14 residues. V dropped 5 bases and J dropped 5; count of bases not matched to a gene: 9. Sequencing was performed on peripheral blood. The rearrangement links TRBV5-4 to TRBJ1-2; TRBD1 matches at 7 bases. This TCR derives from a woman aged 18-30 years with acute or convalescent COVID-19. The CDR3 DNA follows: TGTGCCAGCAGAAAAGACAGGGACTCATATGGCTACACCTTC. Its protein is CASRKDRDSYGYTF. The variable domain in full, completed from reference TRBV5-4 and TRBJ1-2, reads ETGVTQSPTHLIKTRGQQVTLRCSSQSGHNTVSWYQQALGQGPQFIFQYYREEENGRGNFPPRFSGLQFPNYSSELNVNALELDDSALYLCASRKDRDSYGYTFGSGTRLTVV.